This T cell receptor beta chain comes out of a study of control samples from healthy donors and cancer patients. Profiled with immunoSEQ multiplex PCR; TCRdb holds only in-frame clones, not every one. The table includes 150,000 or so clones, 94% detected once. The length of the CDR3 is 12 residues. V shed 6 bases, J shed 7 bases, and the junction held 2 bases outside the gene matches. This TCR was sampled from a man aged 35-49 years in good health. The sample consisted of blood. The rearrangement links TRBV12-3 or TRBV12-4 to TRBJ2-1; 8 bases fit TRBD2. The CDR3 sequence: CASSSGGNEQFF. CDR3 coding DNA: TGTGCCAGCAGCTCGGGGGGGAATGAGCAGTTCTTC.